This TCR beta chain was sequenced in a study of OX40 agonist ivuxolimab in advanced cancers. At the level of the study: Cohort: roughly 79% men, mean age 60, aged roughly 23 to 79. Study observations and caveats: Clonal expansion by week 6 occurred in CD4+ and CD8+ blood T cells (at 0.1 to 3.0 mg/kg). Relative to CD4+ cells, CD8+ T cells on average had more expanded clones.

Using immunoSEQ multiplex PCR, the repertoire was profiled, and TCRdb retains in-frame clones only, with some absent. The table records around 95,000 clones, less than 95% of them present only once. Note on this clone: Its antigen is unidentified.

The J segment lost 7 bases and the V segment lost 6 bases, leaving 10 bases of the junction unmatched. CDR1 and CDR2 from the germline V gene are SGHAT and FQDESV (reference sequence). CDR3 length equals 16 residues. Exclusion applied to patients with autoimmune disease history or systemic immunosuppression. The specimen was CD4+ or CD8+ T cells sorted from blood, collected in a trial of the OX40 agonist ivuxolimab. The chain employs TRBV11-1 and TRBJ2-7; TRBD2 aligns across 15 bases. The receptor's source is an adult with an advanced solid tumor such as melanoma, head and neck, liver or kidney cancer. The CDR3 DNA follows: TGTGCCAGCAGTTATGGGTCGGGACTAGCGGGAGGAGAGCAGTACTTC. Translated, it gives CASSYGSGLAGGEQYF.